Included here is one TCR beta chain sequence, with context. This sample is part of a study of CD8 T cells in Susac syndrome. The authors reverse transcribed roughly 0.5 to 1 ug RNA with random hexamers. The TCR beta CDR3 was amplified by immunoSEQ multiplex PCR across 54 Vbeta, 13 Jbeta. TCRdb re-analysed the immunoSEQ multiplex PCR reads in MiXCR, keeping a single row per CDR3 protein. The sample shows about 210,000 distinct CDR3 sequences, approximately 95% of them seen only once. TCR beta sequencing covered blood CD8+ and CD4+ T cells. Negative magnetic isolation gave CD8+ and CD4+ cells; FACS enriched CD8+ TEMRA. Sample: CD4+ T cells from PBMCs. This clonotype was obtained from a human donor with multiple sclerosis.

CDR3 in DNA: TGTGCCAGCTCAACATCAGGGGGGGGCCCGGAGACCCAGTACTTC. Residues: CASSTSGGGPETQYF. The V gene is TRBV12-3 or TRBV12-4, the J gene TRBJ2-5; D may match TRBD1 or TRBD2 (7 bases each). The CDR3 is made up of 15 amino acids. V lost 8 bases and J 5 bases, leaving 21 bases between the germline ends.